The text below deals with one TCR beta chain. What it binds is not known. The ends lost 2 bases at V and 0 bases at J; junction bases unmatched: 8. From germline, CDR1 is SGHTA and CDR2 FQGNSA. The CDR3 runs to 17 residues. TCRdb's table, derived via immunoSEQ multiplex PCR, lists solely in-frame clones and lacks some. Of hundreds of thousands of clones listed, 90% to 97% are singletons. These data are taken from a study of shared clonotypes between healthy human individuals. Study-wide context: For every donor, three CD4 naive, three CD4 memory, two CD8 naive and one CD8 memory plates were used. Study-wide results and limits: Several donors held about 4.5% of naive CD4 clonotypes in common.

Positive CCR7 selection of CD45RO-negative cells yielded the naive CD8 cells, and terminally differentiated effector memory CD45RA+ cells were excluded. This clonotype was sampled from a woman in her 30s in good health. The chain links TRBV7-2 to TRBJ2-7; the match to TRBD2 covers 9 bases. Source material: naive CD8+ T cells sorted from blood. The CDR3 loop reads CASSLRLAGILSYEQYF. In nucleotides, the CDR3 is TGTGCCAGCAGCTTACGTCTAGCGGGAATCCTCTCCTACGAGCAGTACTTC.